These 18 T cell receptor beta chains originate from one sample sequenced in a study of blood T cell repertoires in COVID-19. Only in-frame clones appear in the TCRdb table, and some are missing; sequencing was by immunoSEQ multiplex PCR. Of 300,000 to 450,000 clones detected, about 85% appear once; the ten largest clones hold approximately 3.6%. Sequencing input: peripheral blood. Every receptor here comes from a woman between 18 and 30 years old with acute or convalescent COVID-19.

V gene TRBV10-1 combines with J gene TRBJ1-2, with a weak D call TRBD1 (5 bases). The CDR3 runs 15 residues. Trimming shortened V by 4 bases and J by 3 bases, and 15 bases separated the two germline ends. CDR1 WNHNN and CDR2 SYGVQD come from the germline V gene (reference sequence). CDR3 region: CASSAQGVMDYGYTF. CDR3 sequence (DNA): TGCGCCAGCAGTGCCCAAGGGGTGATGGACTATGGCTACACCTTC.

This clone has only a few counts. The chain carries TRBV28 and TRBJ1-2; D not certain. Germline loops: CDR1 MDHEN, CDR2 SYDVKM. This CDR3 contains 12 residues. V lost 6 bases, J lost 2 bases, and 7 bases lay in between. CDR3 sequence: CASRGRNYGYTF. The CDR3 bases are TGTGCCAGCAGGGGGAGGAACTATGGCTACACCTTC.

This chain connects TRBV10-2 to TRBJ2-7; D not certain. The germline V and J ends were trimmed by 5 bases and 0 bases, with 5 bases remaining between them. The germline V gene encodes CDR1 WSHSY and CDR2 SAAADI. This CDR3 has 12 residues. DNA for the CDR3: TGCGCCAGCAGTTCTAGCTCCTACGAGCAGTACTTC. Its protein is CASSSSSYEQYF.

V and J are TRBV27 and TRBJ1-1, with TRBD1 matching over 7 bases. Unmatched junction bases numbered 4, after V lost 6 bases and J lost 3 bases. Germline lookup yields CDR1 MNHEY and CDR2 SMNVEV (reference sequence). CDR3 length equals 13 residues. The CDR3: CASSGTGDTEAFF. The CDR3 DNA reads TGTGCCAGCAGCGGAACAGGGGACACTGAAGCTTTCTTT.

The chain carries TRBV27 and TRBJ1-2; TRBD1 matches at 9 bases. Per germline, CDR1 MNHEY and CDR2 SMNVEV (reference sequence). The CDR3 runs 14 residues. V lost 4 bases to trimming and J lost 4 bases; unmatched junction nucleotides: 4. The CDR3: CASSYRQGGYGYTF. The CDR3 DNA follows: TGTGCCAGCAGTTATCGACAGGGGGGCTATGGCTACACCTTC.

This chain joins TRBV5-1 and TRBJ1-2, with 7 positions matching TRBD1. The length of the CDR3 is 15 residues. Germline CDR1 is SGHRS and CDR2 is YFSETQ. V lost 4 bases and J lost 4; bases outside the gene matches: 10. The CDR3 DNA sequence: TGCGCCAGCAGCCGTGGGGACAGTGAGTTCTATGGCTACACCTTC. Amino acid sequence: CASSRGDSEFYGYTF. Full variable domain (missing parts from reference TRBV5-1 and TRBJ1-2): KAGVTQTPRYLIKTRGQQVTLSCSPISGHRSVSWYQQTPGQGLQFLFEYFSETQRNKGNFPGRFSGRQFSNSRSEMNVSTLELGDSALYLCASSRGDSEFYGYTFGSGTRLTVV.

The chain carries TRBV7-9 and TRBJ2-7; a possible D gene is TRBD1 (6 bases). This CDR3 region has 14 residues. Trimming stripped 3 bases from V and 6 bases from J, with 15 bases between. Germline-derived CDR1 and CDR2 are SEHNR and FQNEAQ (reference sequence). In nucleotides, the CDR3 is TGTGCCAGCAGCTTTACAGGGATATACGGCGAGCAGTACTTC. As protein: CASSFTGIYGEQYF. The full variable domain, completed using reference TRBV7-9 and TRBJ2-7, is DTGVSQNPRHKITKRGQNVTFRCDPISEHNRLYWYRQTLGQGPEFLTYFQNEAQLEKSRLLSDRFSAERPKGSFSTLEIQRTEQGDSAMYLCASSFTGIYGEQYFGPGTRLTVT.

The genes are TRBV28 and TRBJ1-2; 7 bases map to TRBD1. Germline lookup yields CDR1 MDHEN and CDR2 SYDVKM. The CDR3 extends over 14 amino acids. The junction had 3 bases not matched to a gene; V was cut back by 2 bases and J by 3 bases. The CDR3 loop reads CASSLRGGDYGYTF. Here the CDR3 DNA reads TGTGCCAGCAGTTTACGAGGGGGCGACTATGGCTACACCTTC.

The rearrangement joins TRBV27 to TRBJ2-1, with 10 bases identical to TRBD2. The length of the CDR3 is 14 residues. Germline CDR1 reads MNHEY; CDR2 reads SMNVEV (reference sequence). Unmatched junction bases numbered 4, after V lost 6 bases and J lost 5 bases. Here the CDR3 reads CASRSGRADNEQFF. The CDR3 nucleotides read TGTGCCAGCAGAAGCGGGAGGGCGGACAATGAGCAGTTCTTC.

The V and J genes are TRBV30 and TRBJ1-3, with D tentatively TRBD1 (6 bases). CDR3 size: 12 residues. Germline V gene lookup returns CDR1 GTSNPN and CDR2 SVGIG (reference sequence). Deletions cut 8 bases from V and 8 bases from J, with 16 bases between. The CDR3 DNA sequence: TGTGCCGCGTCACAGGGCCAGGACACCATATATTTT. This codes for CAASQGQDTIYF.

V and J are TRBV11-2 and TRBJ1-1; TRBD1 agrees at 7 bases. This CDR3 region has 14 residues. The V segment lost 5 bases and the J segment 0 bases; nucleotides outside the gene matches: 3. Germline values: CDR1 SGHAT, CDR2 FQNNGV. This CDR3 is CASSPTGLNTEAFF. DNA for the CDR3: TGTGCCAGCAGCCCGACAGGGTTGAACACTGAAGCTTTCTTT.

The rearrangement joins TRBV12-3 or TRBV12-4 to TRBJ1-2; D ambiguous. This CDR3 has 12 residues. Trimming left V 2 bases short and J 8 bases short, with 9 bases between. CDR3 DNA sequence: TGTGCCAGCAGTTTACATTCAGGAGGCTACACCTTC. Protein: CASSLHSGGYTF.

This chain links TRBV6-5 with TRBJ1-1; 8 bases match TRBD1. CDR3 length: 14 amino acids. Germline V gene lookup returns CDR1 MNHEY and CDR2 SVGAGI. V was pared by 6 bases and J by 3 bases, with 6 bases of the junction left unmatched. CDR3 nucleotides: TGTGCCAGCAGCGTCGAACAGGGGGACACTGAAGCTTTCTTT. Encoded protein: CASSVEQGDTEAFF.

The chain carries TRBV24-1 and TRBJ2-5; no clear D. The CDR3 is 13 residues long. Trimming took off 0 bases at V and 1 base at J, with 2 bases between the two ends. Germline V lookup: CDR1 KGHDR, CDR2 SFDVKD. CDR3 amino acids: CATSDLLQETQYF. In nucleotides, the CDR3 is TGTGCCACCAGTGATTTGCTCCAAGAGACCCAGTACTTC.

This clone was observed many times. The CDR3 region has the DNA TGTGCCAGCAGCGATGGCGGAGATACGCAGTATTTT. Translation: CASSDGGDTQYF. The chain recombines TRBV7-9 with TRBJ2-3, with unresolved D. This CDR3 contains 12 residues. The V end was cut by 5 bases, the J end by 5 bases, with 8 bases between. The germline CDR1 and CDR2 sequences are SEHNR and FQNEAQ (reference sequence).

This sequence joins TRBV9 and TRBJ2-3; TRBD2 agrees at 7 bases. Germline loops: CDR1 SGDLS, CDR2 YYNGEE. V lost 5 bases, J lost 2 bases, and 8 bases stayed unmatched. This CDR3 spans 15 amino acids. CDR3 nucleotide sequence: TGTGCCAGCAGTTTCGGGGCGGGGGACACAGATACGCAGTATTTT. Protein: CASSFGAGDTDTQYF.

The chain joins TRBV6-1 to TRBJ2-1, with 10 bases lining up with TRBD1. The CDR3 has 15 residues. Germline loops: CDR1 MNHNS, CDR2 SASEGT. Trimming cost V 3 bases and J 6 bases; bases outside gene matches: 5. The CDR3 DNA reads as TGTGCCAGCAGTGAGTCGTGGGACAGGGGCAATGAGCAGTTCTTC. This gives the protein CASSESWDRGNEQFF.

The V call is TRBV5-4, the J call TRBJ2-7, with 15 bases aligning to TRBD2. Trimming cost V 5 bases and J 3 bases; bases outside gene matches: 6. Germline loops: CDR1 SGHNT, CDR2 YYREEE (reference sequence). The CDR3 loop spans 16 amino acids. The CDR3 spells CASSPGTSGGIYEQYF. The CDR3 DNA is TGTGCCAGCAGTCCCGGGACTAGCGGGGGGATCTACGAGCAGTACTTC.